This entry lists 3 T cell receptor beta chains sequenced from one sample in a study of control samples from healthy donors and cancer patients (dated by TCRdb to about 2020). Libraries came from the immunoSEQ multiplex PCR assay. Held by TCRdb, this immuneACCESS table contains in-frame sequences only and omits some clones. Under half of the omission traces to an unresolved V gene where checked; the cause of the rest is unknown. The sample table lists 150,000 or so clones, approximately 94% of them with a count of one. In total, the top ten clones hold less than 6% of the sample. Sequenced input: blood. These TCRs come from a young man in good health.

This sequence joins TRBV4-3 and TRBJ1-2; a weak D match, TRBD1 (6 bases). Trimming cost V 3 bases and J 5 bases, with 19 bases left between them. There are 16 residues in the CDR3. Germline CDR1 LGHNA, CDR2 YSLEER. CDR3 sequence: CASSHGYPGGLYGYTF. Written as DNA, the CDR3 is TGCGCCAGCAGCCACGGCTATCCCGGGGGCTTATATGGCTACACCTTC.

The V call is TRBV6-5, the J call TRBJ1-1; 11 bases are shared with TRBD1. J was trimmed by 0 bases and V by 8 bases; bases with no gene match: 5. Germline loops: CDR1 MNHEY, CDR2 SVGAGI. CDR3 length: 15 amino acids. The CDR3 region has the DNA TGTGCCAGCGGAAGGACAGGGGGCATGAACACTGAAGCTTTCTTT. It yields the protein CASGRTGGMNTEAFF.

The gene calls are TRBV25-1 and TRBJ2-3; unclear D gene. Between the trimmed V and J ends, which lost 6 bases and 6 bases, there was a span of 10 bases. Looked up from germline, CDR1 is MGHDK and CDR2 is SYGVNS. This CDR3 spans 12 amino acids. The CDR3 region has the DNA TGTGCCAGCAGGCAACATGGGGATACGCAGTATTTT. The encoded protein is CASRQHGDTQYF.